The 24 T cell receptor beta chains in this list originate from one sample, sequenced in a study of shared clonotypes between healthy human individuals. Repertoires were generated with immunoSEQ multiplex PCR, while TCRdb's copy carries only in-frame clones and drops some. The sample holds millions of clones, 85% to 95% seen once. The sequenced sample was naive CD4+ T cells sorted from blood. Subset given: CD45RA+ positively selected. These receptors were collected from a young man in good health.

This sequence joins TRBV6-5 and TRBJ1-2, with 10 bases identical to TRBD1. Losses at the gene ends were 5 bases for V and 0 bases for J; bases not matched to a gene: 3. Germline lookup yields CDR1 MNHEY and CDR2 SVGAGI. The CDR3 has 15 residues. The CDR3 DNA reads TGTGCCAGCAGTCGAGGACAGGGGGCTAACTATGGCTACACCTTC. This encodes CASSRGQGANYGYTF.

The chain employs TRBV5-1 and TRBJ2-7; tentatively, D is TRBD1 (5 bases). The CDR3 is 15 residues long. Germline V gives CDR1 SGHRS, CDR2 YFSETQ. V lost 0 bases and J lost 2, with 12 bases in between. CDR3 sequence reads: CASSLATVGPYEQYF. CDR3 sequence (DNA): TGCGCCAGCAGCTTGGCGACAGTCGGCCCCTACGAGCAGTACTTC.

The J gene is TRBJ1-4, the V gene TRBV4-1; D remains unclear. Germline V gene lookup returns CDR1 MGHRA and CDR2 YSYEKL. The V end was cut by 1 base, the J end by 11 bases, with 20 bases between. This CDR3 contains 16 residues. The CDR3 DNA reads as TGCGCCAGCAGCCAAGTAGGGCTCGGGTTTGGACGGAAACTGTTTTTT. It specifies CASSQVGLGFGRKLFF.

V is TRBV5-4 and J is TRBJ2-7, with D perhaps matching TRBD1 (5 bases). The ends were cut back, 4 bases at V and 2 bases at J, with 10 bases in the middle. Germline V gene data show CDR1 as SGHNT and CDR2 as YYREEE (reference sequence). This CDR3 contains 13 residues. CDR3 region: CASSPDTAYEQYF. Written as DNA, the CDR3 is TGTGCCAGCAGCCCGGACACAGCCTACGAGCAGTACTTC.

The chain couples TRBV4-1 to TRBJ2-7, with 7 bases aligning to TRBD1. After removal of 1 base from V and 3 bases from J, the junction contained 9 bases not matched to a gene. This CDR3 has 16 residues. CDR1 and CDR2 from the germline V gene are MGHRA and YSYEKL. CDR3 DNA: TGCGCCAGCAGCCAAGGGGGTGTGACAGGGTTCTACGAGCAGTACTTC. Translated: CASSQGGVTGFYEQYF.

This rearrangement joins TRBV6-6 to TRBJ2-2; the D is unclear. This CDR3 has 13 residues. Germline-derived CDR1 and CDR2 are MNHNY and SVGAGI (reference sequence). V lost 6 bases and J lost 5, with 10 bases in between. In nucleotides, the CDR3 is TGTGCCAGCAGCCACTTGGGGACCGGGGAGCTGTTTTTT. Its protein product is CASSHLGTGELFF.

This clone was detected a few times. The chain employs TRBV30 and TRBJ1-1; TRBD1 matches at 10 bases. V dropped 5 bases and J dropped 5; count of bases not matched to a gene: 5. The CDR3 consists of 13 residues. Germline assignment: CDR1 GTSNPN and CDR2 SVGIG (reference sequence). The CDR3 loop reads CAWDRGLGTEAFF. In DNA form, the CDR3 reads TGTGCCTGGGACAGGGGGCTGGGGACTGAAGCTTTCTTT. Full variable domain (remainder filled in from reference TRBV30 and TRBJ1-1): SQTIHQWPATLVQPVGSPLSLECTVEGTSNPNLYWYRQAAGRGLQLLFYSVGIGQISSEVPQNLSASRPQDRQFILSSKKLLLSDSGFYLCAWDRGLGTEAFFGQGTRLTVV.

The chain carries TRBV7-9 and TRBJ2-3; 8 bases are a match to TRBD2. The CDR3 sequence is 15 residues long. The V gene's germline CDR1 is SEHNR and CDR2 FQNEAQ (reference sequence). V dropped 4 bases and J dropped 0; count of bases not matched to a gene: 3. CDR3 coding DNA: TGTGCCAGCAGCTCCGTAGCGGGAAGCACAGATACGCAGTATTTT. Translated, it gives CASSSVAGSTDTQYF.

This clone was seen just once. The chain joins TRBV2 to TRBJ2-6, with 11 positions matching TRBD2. Germline assignment: CDR1 SNHLY and CDR2 FYNNEI. The length of the CDR3 is 19 residues. Losses at the gene ends were 5 bases for V and 0 bases for J; bases not matched to a gene: 9. CDR3 nucleotide sequence: TGTGCCAGCAGTCGCCGGGTAGCGGGGGGGCCCTCTGGGGCCAACGTCCTGACTTTC. Translation: CASSRRVAGGPSGANVLTF. The whole variable domain, remainder taken from reference TRBV2 and TRBJ2-6, is EPEVTQTPSHQVTQMGQEVILRCVPISNHLYFYWYRQILGQKVEFLVSFYNNEISEKSEIFDDQFSVERPDGSNFTLKIRSTKLEDSAMYFCASSRRVAGGPSGANVLTFGAGSRLTVL.

This sequence joins TRBV5-1 and TRBJ2-6, with D uncertain. Between the trimmed V and J ends, which lost 4 bases and 7 bases, there was a span of 18 bases. This CDR3 comprises 16 residues. CDR1 is SGHRS and CDR2 is YFSETQ in the germline V gene. The CDR3 loop reads CASSPDILREANVLTF. The CDR3 nucleotides are TGCGCCAGCAGCCCCGACATCCTTAGGGAAGCCAACGTCCTGACTTTC. Variable domain in full (rest from reference TRBV5-1 and TRBJ2-6): KAGVTQTPRYLIKTRGQQVTLSCSPISGHRSVSWYQQTPGQGLQFLFEYFSETQRNKGNFPGRFSGRQFSNSRSEMNVSTLELGDSALYLCASSPDILREANVLTFGAGSRLTVL.

Note on this clone: Other nucleotide sequences in the sample specify the same CDR3. This chain connects TRBV5-1 to TRBJ2-3; no firm D call. The CDR3 is made up of 12 amino acids. Trimming removed 1 base at V and 6 bases at J, with 6 bases between. Per the germline V gene, CDR1 is SGHRS and CDR2 is YFSETQ. CDR3 loop: CASSLPGDTQYF. In DNA form, the CDR3 reads TGCGCCAGCAGCTTGCCTGGGGATACGCAGTATTTT.

This clone was seen a single time. The rearrangement links TRBV7-2 to TRBJ2-5; 16 bases align to TRBD2. CDR3 length equals 16 residues. The V segment lost 5 bases and the J segment 4 bases; nucleotides outside the gene matches: 4. Germline assignment: CDR1 SGHTA and CDR2 FQGNSA. In nucleotides, the CDR3 is TGTGCCAGCAGCAAGGGACTAGCGGGGGGGCGAGAGACCCAGTACTTC. Its protein is CASSKGLAGGRETQYF.

This clone showed up just a few times. The chain carries TRBV7-6 and TRBJ1-1; possible D gene TRBD1, 6 bases. V dropped 5 bases and J dropped 1 base, with 8 bases sitting between them. The CDR3 covers 13 residues. The germline V gene encodes CDR1 SGHVS and CDR2 FNYEAQ. The CDR3 DNA follows: TGTGCCAGCAGCCGACAGGAGAACACTGAAGCTTTCTTT. Protein product: CASSRQENTEAFF.

The CDR3 loop is CASSDGRWQFF. The CDR3 DNA is TGTGCCAGCAGTGACGGACGGTGGCAGTTCTTC. The genes are TRBV2 and TRBJ2-1, with no clear D. The CDR3 loop spans 11 amino acids. Trimming removed 3 bases from V and 12 bases from J, with 9 bases in between. Looked up from germline, CDR1 is SNHLY and CDR2 is FYNNEI.

The count of this clone is one. V usage is TRBV10-3 and J usage is TRBJ2-7, with D uncertain. V was pared by 6 bases and J by 2 bases, with 11 bases between. This CDR3 comprises 13 residues. Germline CDR1 is ENHRY and CDR2 is SYGVKD. DNA for the CDR3: TGTGCCATCAGCTTGGGCGGTACCTACGAGCAGTACTTC. Translating it yields CAISLGGTYEQYF.

CDR3 sequence reads: CASSPHTSYGYTF. Here the CDR3 DNA reads TGTGCCAGCAGCCCCCACACCTCCTATGGCTACACCTTC. This chain joins TRBV9 and TRBJ1-2; no reliable D call. With 4 bases removed from V and 4 bases from J, the gap between germline ends came to 11 bases. The CDR3 runs 13 residues. CDR1 is SGDLS and CDR2 is YYNGEE in the germline V gene.

The chain carries TRBV25-1 and TRBJ2-2; maybe TRBD2 (5 bases). Looked up from germline, CDR1 is MGHDK and CDR2 is SYGVNS. The CDR3 consists of 13 residues. V was shortened by 4 bases and J by 4 bases, with 7 bases between the two germline ends. CDR3: CASSGGSTGELFF. The CDR3 DNA reads TGTGCCAGCAGTGGTGGGAGCACCGGGGAGCTGTTTTTT.

The rearrangement uses TRBV7-6 and TRBJ2-7, with unresolved D. V was pared by 1 base and J by 4 bases, with 8 bases between. CDR1 SGHVS and CDR2 FNYEAQ come from the germline V gene. The CDR3 is made up of 13 amino acids. Written as DNA, the CDR3 is TGTGCCAGCAGCTTAGAATATATATACGAGCAGTACTTC. This encodes CASSLEYIYEQYF. The full variable domain, completed using reference TRBV7-6 and TRBJ2-7, is GAGVSQSPRYKVTKRGQDVALRCDPISGHVSLYWYRQALGQGPEFLTYFNYEAQQDKSGLPNDRFSAERPEGSISTLTIQRTEQRDSAMYRCASSLEYIYEQYFGPGTRLTVT.

This chain connects TRBV29-1 to TRBJ1-1; 7 bases agree with TRBD1. With V trimmed by 6 bases and J by 0 bases, 4 bases remained unmatched. CDR3 size: 13 residues. Germline assignment: CDR1 SQVTM and CDR2 ANQGSEA. The CDR3 DNA follows: TGCAGCGTGATAGGACAGGTGAACACTGAAGCTTTCTTT. Its protein is CSVIGQVNTEAFF.

With respect to this clone: This sample also contains other DNA sequences that code for the same CDR3. This CDR3 is CASSRQGNTEAFF. CDR3 bases: TGCGCCAGCAGCCGTCAAGGGAACACTGAAGCTTTCTTT. This chain connects TRBV4-1 to TRBJ1-1; D remains ambiguous. This CDR3 has 13 amino acids. Germline V lookup: CDR1 MGHRA, CDR2 YSYEKL. V shed 4 bases and J shed 1 base, with 7 bases lying between them.

This chain uses TRBV7-2 with TRBJ1-5, with TRBD1 matching over 7 bases. The germline gives CDR1 SGHTA, CDR2 FQGNSA. V lost 4 bases, J lost 3 bases, and 6 bases stayed unmatched. This CDR3 spans 15 amino acids. The CDR3 region has the DNA TGTGCCAGCAGCTCTCAGGGGGTCGTCAATCAGCCCCAGCATTTT. Translation: CASSSQGVVNQPQHF.

The chain recombines TRBV7-2 with TRBJ2-4; the D is unclear. Germline assignment: CDR1 SGHTA and CDR2 FQGNSA. Trimming took 5 bases from V and 1 from J, leaving 12 bases between them. The CDR3 covers 15 residues. For the CDR3, the DNA is TGTGCCAGCAGCCCCCCGAAACGGGCCAAAAACATTCAGTACTTC. Its translation: CASSPPKRAKNIQYF.

This chain connects TRBV9 to TRBJ1-1; 7 nucleotides align to TRBD1. The CDR3 loop spans 15 amino acids. The V gene end was trimmed by 1 base and the J gene end by 0 bases; junction bases not matched to a gene: 3. Looked up from germline, CDR1 is SGDLS and CDR2 is YYNGEE. The CDR3: CASSVQGQLNTEAFF. DNA for the CDR3: TGTGCCAGCAGCGTACAGGGACAGCTGAACACTGAAGCTTTCTTT.

The chain carries TRBV6-5 and TRBJ2-3; possibly TRBD2 for D (5 bases). Trimming shortened V by 4 bases and J by 11 bases, and 13 bases separated the two germline ends. Germline V CDR1 and CDR2: MNHEY, SVGAGI. This CDR3 has 12 residues. The CDR3 spells CASSSRTAGQYF. DNA of the CDR3: TGTGCCAGCAGTTCCCGGACCGCGGGGCAGTATTTT.